This T cell receptor (beta chain) appears in the sequencing data of a study of cytomegalovirus exposure and HLA in healthy donors. Study results and caveats: In the analysis, some V segments, TRBV6-2 and TRBV6-3 included, were excluded as indistinguishable. Diagnosis of cytomegalovirus status made by the classifier reportedly showed high specificity and sensitivity.

Remarks on this clone: The antigen is unknown.

Sampled while nominally healthy, donors likely had unrecorded immune exposures. The CDR3 spans 14 residues. Germline CDR1 is SGHTA and CDR2 is FQGNSA. V gave up 5 bases and J gave up 0 bases, with 8 bases separating them. PCR amplification relied on 60 Vbeta primers (plus 13 Jbeta primers). Assay: immunoSEQ multiplex PCR; the TCRdb copy retains only in-frame clones and omits some. The sample records approximately 140,000 clones, 70% to 80% being singletons. This TCR derives from a human donor in good health. V usage is TRBV7-2 and J usage is TRBJ2-1; D ambiguous. Specimen: PBMCs. The CDR3 protein is CASSPRSSYNEQFF. DNA of the CDR3: TGTGCCAGCAGCCCTAGGAGCTCCTACAATGAGCAGTTCTTC. The full variable domain, in which reference TRBV7-2 and TRBJ2-1 provide the parts outside the CDR3, is GAGVSQSPSNKVTEKGKDVELRCDPISGHTALYWYRQSLGQGLEFLIYFQGNSAPDKSGLPSDRFSAERTGGSVSTLTIQRTQQEDSAVYLCASSPRSSYNEQFFGPGTRLTVL.